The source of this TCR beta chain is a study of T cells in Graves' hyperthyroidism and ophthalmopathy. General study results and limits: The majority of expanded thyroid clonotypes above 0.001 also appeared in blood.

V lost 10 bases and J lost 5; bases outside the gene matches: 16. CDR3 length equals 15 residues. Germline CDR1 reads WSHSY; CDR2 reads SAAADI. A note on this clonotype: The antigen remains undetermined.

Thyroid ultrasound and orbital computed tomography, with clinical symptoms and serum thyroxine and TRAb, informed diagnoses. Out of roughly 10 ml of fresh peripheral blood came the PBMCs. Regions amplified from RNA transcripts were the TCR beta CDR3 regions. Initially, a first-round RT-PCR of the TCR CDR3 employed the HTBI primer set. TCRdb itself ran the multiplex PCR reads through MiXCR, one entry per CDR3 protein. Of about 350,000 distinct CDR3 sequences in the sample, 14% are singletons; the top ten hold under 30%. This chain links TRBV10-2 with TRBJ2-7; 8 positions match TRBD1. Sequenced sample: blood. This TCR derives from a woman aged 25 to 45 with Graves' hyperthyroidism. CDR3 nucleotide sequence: TGCGCCAACCCGCTACCGTACAGGGGGGCTAACGAGCAGTACTTC. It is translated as CANPLPYRGANEQYF.